This T cell receptor beta chain was obtained from a study of identical twins. Study results and caveats: Beta out-of-frame sequences displayed a weaker excess of sharing between twins.

This clonotype was found many times. What it binds is not known. The V segment lost 3 bases and the J segment 3 bases; nucleotides outside the gene matches: 10. Germline CDR1 SEHNR, CDR2 FQNEAQ (reference sequence). This CDR3 spans 16 amino acids. TCRdb called the 5' RACE reads again in MiXCR, with one record for every CDR3 protein. Altogether 200,000 to 250,000 distinct CDR3 sequences are present, approximately 7.8% being singletons, with the ten largest covering around 5%. The same data also contributed to another study, on yellow fever vaccine responses in identical twins.

The specimen was CD8+ T cells sorted from blood. The chain employs TRBV7-9 and TRBJ2-5, with TRBD2 matching over 7 bases. This clonotype originated in a woman between 18 and 29 years old in good health. The CDR3 region is CASSFLIAGDKETQYF. Here the CDR3 DNA reads TGTGCCAGCAGCTTCTTAATAGCGGGCGATAAAGAGACCCAGTACTTC.